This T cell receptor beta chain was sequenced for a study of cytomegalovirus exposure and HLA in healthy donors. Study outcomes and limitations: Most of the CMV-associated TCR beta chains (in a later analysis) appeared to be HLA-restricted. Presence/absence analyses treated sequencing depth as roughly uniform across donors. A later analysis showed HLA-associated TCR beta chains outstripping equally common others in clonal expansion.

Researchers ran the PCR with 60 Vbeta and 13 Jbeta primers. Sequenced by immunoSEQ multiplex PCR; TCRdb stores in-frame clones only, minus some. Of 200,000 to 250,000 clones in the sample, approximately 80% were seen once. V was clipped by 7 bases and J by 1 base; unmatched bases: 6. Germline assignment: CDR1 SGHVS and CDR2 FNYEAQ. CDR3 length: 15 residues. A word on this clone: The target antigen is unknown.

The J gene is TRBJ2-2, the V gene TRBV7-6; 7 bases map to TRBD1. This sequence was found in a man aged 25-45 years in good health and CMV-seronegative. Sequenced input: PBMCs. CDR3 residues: CASNLNRGNTGELFF. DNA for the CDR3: TGTGCCAGCAACCTAAACAGGGGGAACACCGGGGAGCTGTTTTTT. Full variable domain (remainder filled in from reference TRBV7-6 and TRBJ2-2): GAGVSQSPRYKVTKRGQDVALRCDPISGHVSLYWYRQALGQGPEFLTYFNYEAQQDKSGLPNDRFSAERPEGSISTLTIQRTEQRDSAMYRCASNLNRGNTGELFFGEGSRLTVL.